This T cell receptor beta chain originates from a study of blood T cells in healthy people across ages. General study findings and limits: Older age went with lower TCR beta diversity per million T cells, in a roughly linear way. Total diversity from one million sequenced T cells was likely underestimated.

In its sample, this clonotype was seen once. Its antigen is as yet unknown. A second about 7 to 11 cycle PCR used barcoded and J-beta primers. MiXCR was run by TCRdb on the 5' RACE reads, yielding one entry per CDR3 protein. This sample has around 800,000 distinct CDR3 sequences, with around 62% found just once. Germline V lookup: CDR1 SGHTA, CDR2 FQGNSA. The V segment lost 5 bases and the J segment 0 bases; nucleotides outside the gene matches: 13. The CDR3 runs to 19 residues. No fewer than 7 million PBMCs went into each sample. The origin of this receptor is a man younger than 40 in good health. The sample was blood. This chain connects TRBV7-2 to TRBJ2-2; 9 positions match TRBD1. The CDR3 protein is CASSVTGGATYTNTGELFF. The DNA of the CDR3 is TGTGCCAGCAGCGTAACAGGGGGCGCTACATACACGAACACCGGGGAGCTGTTTTTT.